These 4 T cell receptor beta chains were all obtained from the same sample, sequenced in a study of T-cell reconstitution after alpha-beta-depleted transplantation in children. Preparation of the TCRbeta library was carried out with unique molecular identifiers. TCRdb reanalysed the PCR reads using MiXCR and keeps one entry per CDR3 protein. The sample holds about 600,000 distinct CDR3 sequences; roughly a tenth are singletons and the top ten take roughly 4%. Specimen: PBMCs from the stem cell graft donor, collected from the stem cell graft. These receptors were collected from a human donor who donated a stem cell graft to a child with acute myeloid leukemia.

The chain carries TRBV4-2 and TRBJ2-3; D ambiguous. Per the germline V gene, CDR1 is LGHNA and CDR2 is YNFKEQ. V was trimmed by 0 bases and J by 6 bases, leaving 10 bases between them. The CDR3 is made up of 14 amino acids. The chain's CDR3 is CASSQDLDSDTQYF. CDR3 DNA sequence: TGTGCCAGCAGCCAAGACTTAGATTCGGATACGCAGTATTTT.

The J gene is TRBJ2-7, the V gene TRBV19; a weak D match, TRBD1 (6 bases). V lost 10 bases, J lost 1 base, and 11 bases lay in between. The CDR3 runs to 12 residues. CDR1 and CDR2 (germline): LNHDA, SQIVND (reference sequence). The CDR3, as DNA: TGTGCCACCAAACAGGGATCCTACGAGCAGTACTTC. It is translated as CATKQGSYEQYF.

V and J are TRBV4-3 and TRBJ2-1, with 10 bases lining up with TRBD2. Germline-derived CDR1 and CDR2 are LGHNA and YSLEER. The CDR3 has 17 residues. Germline trimming cut 0 bases from V and 9 bases from J; bases unmatched to any gene: 11. CDR3 region: CASSQDRELAGTGEQFF. In DNA form, the CDR3 reads TGCGCCAGCAGCCAAGATAGGGAACTAGCGGGAACTGGTGAGCAGTTCTTC.

This clonotype was counted ten times or more. This chain links TRBV6-1 with TRBJ2-4, with D maybe TRBD2 (6 bases). V dropped 6 bases and J dropped 16 bases, with 19 bases sitting between them. Germline values: CDR1 MNHNS, CDR2 SASEGT. The CDR3 contains 12 residues. The CDR3 loop is CASRTAGWSAYF. In DNA, the CDR3 is TGTGCCAGCAGGACCGCGGGGTGGTCAGCATACTTC.